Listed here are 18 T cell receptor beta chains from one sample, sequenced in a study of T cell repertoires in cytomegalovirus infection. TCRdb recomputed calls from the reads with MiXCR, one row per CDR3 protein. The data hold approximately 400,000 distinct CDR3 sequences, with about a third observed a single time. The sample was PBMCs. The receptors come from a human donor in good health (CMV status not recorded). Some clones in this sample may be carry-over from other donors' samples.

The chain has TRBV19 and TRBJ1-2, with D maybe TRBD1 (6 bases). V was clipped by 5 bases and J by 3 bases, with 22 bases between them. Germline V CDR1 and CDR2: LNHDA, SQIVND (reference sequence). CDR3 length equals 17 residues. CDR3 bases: TGTGCCAGTAGTTCACCGGGACACCCCACGGCGGACTATGGCTACACCTTC. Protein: CASSSPGHPTADYGYTF.

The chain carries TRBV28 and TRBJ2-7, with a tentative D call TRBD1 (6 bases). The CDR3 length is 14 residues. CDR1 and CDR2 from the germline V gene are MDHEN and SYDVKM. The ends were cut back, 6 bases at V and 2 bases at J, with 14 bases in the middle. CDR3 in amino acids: CASRPTTGTYEQYF. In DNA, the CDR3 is TGTGCCAGCAGACCTACGACAGGTACCTACGAGCAGTACTTC.

In nucleotides, the CDR3 is TGTGCCAGCTCTCCCGTGGAGGGGCCCCACGAGCAGTACTTC. Translating it yields CASSPVEGPHEQYF. This chain uses TRBV7-9 with TRBJ2-7; D possibly corresponds to TRBD2 (6 bases). The germline V gene encodes CDR1 SEHNR and CDR2 FQNEAQ (reference sequence). The CDR3 sequence is 14 residues long. Between the trimmed V and J ends, which lost 8 bases and 5 bases, there was a span of 19 bases.

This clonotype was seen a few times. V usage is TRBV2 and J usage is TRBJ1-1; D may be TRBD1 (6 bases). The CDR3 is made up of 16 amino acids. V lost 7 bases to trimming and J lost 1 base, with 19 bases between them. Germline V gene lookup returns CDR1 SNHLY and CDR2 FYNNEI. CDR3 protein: CASTYPSRGANTEAFF. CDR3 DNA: TGTGCCAGCACCTATCCGAGCAGGGGTGCGAACACTGAAGCTTTCTTT.

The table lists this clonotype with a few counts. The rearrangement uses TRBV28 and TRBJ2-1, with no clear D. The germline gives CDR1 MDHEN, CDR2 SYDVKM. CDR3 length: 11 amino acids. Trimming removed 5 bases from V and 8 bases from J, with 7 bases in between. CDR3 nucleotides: TGTGCCAGCAGTCGGCTCCATGAGCAGTTCTTC. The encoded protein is CASSRLHEQFF. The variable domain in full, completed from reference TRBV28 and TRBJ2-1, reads DVKVTQSSRYLVKRTGEKVFLECVQDMDHENMFWYRQDPGLGLRLIYFSYDVKMKEKGDIPEGYSVSREKKERFSLILESASTNQTSMYLCASSRLHEQFFGPGTRLTVL.

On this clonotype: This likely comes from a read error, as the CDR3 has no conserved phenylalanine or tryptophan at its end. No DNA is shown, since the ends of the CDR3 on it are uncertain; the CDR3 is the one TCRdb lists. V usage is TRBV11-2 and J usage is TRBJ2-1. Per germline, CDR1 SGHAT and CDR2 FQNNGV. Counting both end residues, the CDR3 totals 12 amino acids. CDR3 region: CASSPRYNEHFV.

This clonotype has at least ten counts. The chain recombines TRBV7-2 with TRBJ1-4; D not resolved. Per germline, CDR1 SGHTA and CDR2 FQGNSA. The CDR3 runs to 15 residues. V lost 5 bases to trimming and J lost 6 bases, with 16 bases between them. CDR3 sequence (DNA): TGTGCCAGCAGCCCCCGACATCCGGCTTATGAAAAACTGTTTTTT. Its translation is CASSPRHPAYEKLFF. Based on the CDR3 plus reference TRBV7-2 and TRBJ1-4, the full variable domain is GAGVSQSPSNKVTEKGKDVELRCDPISGHTALYWYRQSLGQGLEFLIYFQGNSAPDKSGLPSDRFSAERTGGSVSTLTIQRTQQEDSAVYLCASSPRHPAYEKLFFGSGTQLSVL.

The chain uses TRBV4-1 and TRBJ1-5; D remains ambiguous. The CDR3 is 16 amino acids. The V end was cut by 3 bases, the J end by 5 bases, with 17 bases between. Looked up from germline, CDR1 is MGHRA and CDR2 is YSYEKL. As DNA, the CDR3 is TGCGCCAGCAGCCAGAGCCTTTTCCCACTGTATCAGCCCCAGCATTTT. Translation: CASSQSLFPLYQPQHF.

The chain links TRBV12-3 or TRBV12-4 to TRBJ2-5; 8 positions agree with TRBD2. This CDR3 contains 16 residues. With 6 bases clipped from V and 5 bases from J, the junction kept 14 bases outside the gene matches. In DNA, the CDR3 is TGTGCCAGCAGAGCGAGCGAGCGGGGGAGAAGTGAGACCCAGTACTTC. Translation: CASRASERGRSETQYF.

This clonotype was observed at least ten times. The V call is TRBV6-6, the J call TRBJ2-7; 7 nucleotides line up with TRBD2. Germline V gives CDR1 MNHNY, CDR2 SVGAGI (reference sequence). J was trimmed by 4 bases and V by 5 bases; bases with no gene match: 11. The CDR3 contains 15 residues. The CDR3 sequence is CASSTSGGFSYEQYF. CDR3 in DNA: TGTGCCAGCAGTACCTCCGGGGGGTTTAGTTACGAGCAGTACTTC.

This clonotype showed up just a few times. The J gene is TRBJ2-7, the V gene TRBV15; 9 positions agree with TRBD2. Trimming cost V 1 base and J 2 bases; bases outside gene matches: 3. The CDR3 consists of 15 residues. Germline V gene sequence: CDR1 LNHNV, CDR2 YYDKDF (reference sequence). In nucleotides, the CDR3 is TGTGCCACCAGCAGAGGGGAGCGGGGGGCCTACGAGCAGTACTTC. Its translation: CATSRGERGAYEQYF.

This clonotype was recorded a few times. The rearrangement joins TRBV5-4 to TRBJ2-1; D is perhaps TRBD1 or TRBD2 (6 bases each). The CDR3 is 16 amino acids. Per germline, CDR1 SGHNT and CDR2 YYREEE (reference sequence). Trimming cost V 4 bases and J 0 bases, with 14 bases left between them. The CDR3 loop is CASSPGGPSSYNEQFF. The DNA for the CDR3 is TGTGCCAGCAGCCCCGGGGGCCCGAGCTCCTACAATGAGCAGTTCTTC.

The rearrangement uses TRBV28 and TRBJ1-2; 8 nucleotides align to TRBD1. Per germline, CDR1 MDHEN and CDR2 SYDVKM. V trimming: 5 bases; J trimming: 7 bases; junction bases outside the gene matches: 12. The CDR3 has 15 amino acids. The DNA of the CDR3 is TGTGCCAGCAGTGGAAAAAGGACAGGGTCTAGTGGCTACACCTTC. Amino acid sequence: CASSGKRTGSSGYTF.

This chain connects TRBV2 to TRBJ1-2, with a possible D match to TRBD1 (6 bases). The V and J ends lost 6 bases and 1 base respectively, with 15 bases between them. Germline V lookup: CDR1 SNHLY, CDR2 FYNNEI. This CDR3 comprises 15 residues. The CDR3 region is CASRDRDRGNYGYTF. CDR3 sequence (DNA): TGTGCCAGCAGGGACAGAGACCGGGGTAACTATGGCTACACCTTC.

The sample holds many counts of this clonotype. CDR3 region: CASSEPLGGSNQPQHF. DNA for the CDR3: TGTGCCAGCAGTGAACCCCTTGGGGGCAGCAATCAGCCCCAGCATTTT. The chain recombines TRBV6-1 with TRBJ1-5; D perhaps matches TRBD1 (6 bases). The CDR3 has 16 residues. Germline assignment: CDR1 MNHNS and CDR2 SASEGT. The V gene lost 2 bases and the J gene lost 1 base, with 12 bases spanning the gap.

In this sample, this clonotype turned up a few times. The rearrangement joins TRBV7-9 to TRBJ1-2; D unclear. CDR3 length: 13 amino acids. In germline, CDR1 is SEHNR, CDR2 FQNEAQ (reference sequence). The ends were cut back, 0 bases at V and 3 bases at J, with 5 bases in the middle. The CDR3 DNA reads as TGTGCCAGCAGCTTAGCCTCAGACTATGGCTACACCTTC. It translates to CASSLASDYGYTF.

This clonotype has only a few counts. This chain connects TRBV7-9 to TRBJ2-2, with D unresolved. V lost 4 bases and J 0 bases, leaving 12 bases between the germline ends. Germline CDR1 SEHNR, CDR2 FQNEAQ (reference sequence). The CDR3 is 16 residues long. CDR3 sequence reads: CASSYDNNPNTGELFF. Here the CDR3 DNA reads TGTGCCAGCAGCTATGATAATAATCCGAACACCGGGGAGCTGTTTTTT. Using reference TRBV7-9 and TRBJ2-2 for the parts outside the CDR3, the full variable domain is DTGVSQNPRHKITKRGQNVTFRCDPISEHNRLYWYRQTLGQGPEFLTYFQNEAQLEKSRLLSDRFSAERPKGSFSTLEIQRTEQGDSAMYLCASSYDNNPNTGELFFGEGSRLTVL.

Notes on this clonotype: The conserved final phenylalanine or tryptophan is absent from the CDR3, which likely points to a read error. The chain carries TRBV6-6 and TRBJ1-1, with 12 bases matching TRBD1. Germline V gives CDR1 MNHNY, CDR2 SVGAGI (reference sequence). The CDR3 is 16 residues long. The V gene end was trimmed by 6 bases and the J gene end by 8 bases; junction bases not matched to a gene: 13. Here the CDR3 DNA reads TGTGCCAGCAGCTCCTTGCCGGGACAGGGGGCCACGGAAGCTTTCTTG. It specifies CASSSLPGQGATEAFL.